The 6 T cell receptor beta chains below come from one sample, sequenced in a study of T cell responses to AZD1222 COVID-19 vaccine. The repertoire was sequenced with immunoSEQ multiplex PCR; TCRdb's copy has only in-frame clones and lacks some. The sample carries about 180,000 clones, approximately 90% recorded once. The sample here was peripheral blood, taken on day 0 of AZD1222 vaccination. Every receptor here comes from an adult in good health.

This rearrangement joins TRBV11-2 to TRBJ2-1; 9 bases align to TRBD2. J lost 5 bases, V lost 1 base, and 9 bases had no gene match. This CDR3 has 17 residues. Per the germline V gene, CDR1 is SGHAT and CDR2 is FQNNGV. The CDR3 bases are TGTGCCAGCAGCTTAGGTCTCCTAGCGGGGCATCACAATGAGCAGTTCTTC. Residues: CASSLGLLAGHHNEQFF.

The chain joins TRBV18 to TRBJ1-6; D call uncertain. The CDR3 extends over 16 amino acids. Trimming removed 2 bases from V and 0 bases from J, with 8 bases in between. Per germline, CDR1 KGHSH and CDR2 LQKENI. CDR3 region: CASSPRGSSYNSPLHF. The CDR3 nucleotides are TGTGCCAGCTCACCAAGAGGCAGCTCCTATAATTCACCCCTCCACTTT.

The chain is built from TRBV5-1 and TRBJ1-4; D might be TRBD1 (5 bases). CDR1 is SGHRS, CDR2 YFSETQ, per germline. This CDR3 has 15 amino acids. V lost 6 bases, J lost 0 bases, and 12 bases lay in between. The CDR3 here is CASKGRAATNEKLFF. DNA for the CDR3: TGCGCCAGCAAGGGCAGGGCCGCAACTAATGAAAAACTGTTTTTT.

CDR3: CASSPGTPGEQYF. As DNA, the CDR3 is TGTGCCAGCTCTCCCGGGACCCCTGGCGAGCAGTACTTC. The chain uses TRBV18 and TRBJ2-7; either TRBD1 or TRBD2 may fit D (5 bases each). Germline loops: CDR1 KGHSH, CDR2 LQKENI. The CDR3 covers 13 residues. With 6 bases removed from V and 6 bases from J, the gap between germline ends came to 15 bases.

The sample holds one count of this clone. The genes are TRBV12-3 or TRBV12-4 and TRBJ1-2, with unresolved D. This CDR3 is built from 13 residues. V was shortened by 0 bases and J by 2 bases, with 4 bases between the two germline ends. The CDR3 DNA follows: TGTGCCAGCAGTTTAGCGGAAAACTATGGCTACACCTTC. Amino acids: CASSLAENYGYTF.

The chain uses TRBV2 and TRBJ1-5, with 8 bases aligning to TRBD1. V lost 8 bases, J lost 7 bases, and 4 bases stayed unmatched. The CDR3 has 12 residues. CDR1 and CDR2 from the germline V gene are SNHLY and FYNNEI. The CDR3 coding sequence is TGTGCCAGCGGACAGGGCGGCCAGCCCCAGCATTTT. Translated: CASGQGGQPQHF.